Listed below are T cell receptor beta chains from one sample, sequenced in a study of shared clonotypes between healthy human individuals. Repertoires were generated with immunoSEQ multiplex PCR, while TCRdb's copy carries only in-frame clones and drops some. Here the sample spans 1,500,000 or so clones, approximately 97% being singletons. The sequenced sample was naive CD4+ T cells sorted from blood. The receptors come from a young man in good health. Both conserved end residues are part of each CDR3. The order of the fields is clone size, V gene, D gene, J gene, CDR3 DNA, CDR3 protein. The D gene is left open where the match is weak. The size of a clone is reported for some rows only, either as once, few or many, or as a class for expanded clones.

once	TRBV18	TRBD2	TRBJ2-1	TGTGCCAGCTCACCAATGTTTAGCGGGACCGGGAATGAGCAGTTCTTC	CASSPMFSGTGNEQFF
NA	TRBV28	TRBD2	TRBJ2-7	TGTGCCAGCAGCCAGGGAGGGGTGGACGAGCAGTACTTC	CASSQGGVDEQYF
NA	TRBV11-2	NA	TRBJ2-7	TGTGCCAGCAGCTATTACAGGGGGAGGGCCTACGAGCAGTACTTC	CASSYYRGRAYEQYF
NA	TRBV10-2	NA	TRBJ2-2	TGCGCCAGCAGTGAGTCGAGGGGGCGGGAGATGAACACCGGGGAGCTGTTTTTT	CASSESRGREMNTGELFF
NA	TRBV5-4	NA	TRBJ1-2	TGTGCCAGCAGCTTCAGGACAGAAGCTAACTATGGCTACACCTTC	CASSFRTEANYGYTF
NA	TRBV28	TRBD2	TRBJ2-1	TGTGCCAGCAGTCCCGGGACTAGGCCAAATGAGCAGTTCTTC	CASSPGTRPNEQFF
NA	TRBV19	NA	TRBJ2-1	TGTGCCAGTTCAAGCCTCTCCCCCGCCTACAATGAGCAGTTCTTC	CASSSLSPAYNEQFF
NA	TRBV19	NA	TRBJ2-3	TGTGCCAGTAGCAAAGTTGGAGCAGATACGCAGTATTTT	CASSKVGADTQYF
once	TRBV2	TRBD1	TRBJ1-2	TGTGCCAGCAGGCGTCGGGTCAGGGACAGTGTGGGAGGCTACACCTTC	CASRRRVRDSVGGYTF
once	TRBV10-3	NA	TRBJ1-1	TGTGCCATCATTAGGTCAGGGGCATTCTTGAACACTGAAGCTTTCTTT	CAIIRSGAFLNTEAFF
NA	TRBV7-9	TRBD1	TRBJ1-5	TGTGCCAGCAGTCAGGGACAGGTGTTTGGTCAGCCCCAGCATTTT	CASSQGQVFGQPQHF
once	TRBV5-8	TRBD2	TRBJ2-7	TGTGCCAGCAGTTCCATTAGGACTAGCGGGGGAGCAGACTACGAGCAGTACTTC	CASSSIRTSGGADYEQYF
once	TRBV7-3	TRBD2	TRBJ2-2	TGTGCCAGCAGCTCCCTAGCGGCCGGGGAGCTGTTTTTT	CASSSLAAGELFF
NA	TRBV27	TRBD1	TRBJ1-5	TGTGCCAGCAGTCCGATAAGGACAGGGAGGAGCAATCAGCCCCAGCATTTT	CASSPIRTGRSNQPQHF
NA	TRBV11-2	TRBD1	TRBJ1-2	TGTGCCAGCAGCTTCCGGGGACAGGGGGCCTTCTATGGCTACACCTTC	CASSFRGQGAFYGYTF
NA	TRBV5-4	TRBD2	TRBJ2-3	TGTGCCAGCAGCGTCGGGACTAGCGGGAGAGATACGCAGTATTTT	CASSVGTSGRDTQYF
NA	TRBV19	TRBD1	TRBJ2-3	TGTGCCAGTAAAAGGACAGGGGGAAGCACAGATACGCAGTATTTT	CASKRTGGSTDTQYF
NA	TRBV10-3	NA	TRBJ2-1	TGTGCCATCAGCAGACCCCAGGACAATGAGCAGTTCTTC	CAISRPQDNEQFF
once	TRBV5-8	TRBD1	TRBJ1-3	TGTGCCAGCAGCTGGGAAAACAGGGGAGGCTCTGGAAACACCATATATTTT	CASSWENRGGSGNTIYF
NA	TRBV11-2	NA	TRBJ2-1	TGTGCCAGCAGCTTAGAGTACTCCTACAATGAGCAGTTCTTC	CASSLEYSYNEQFF
NA	TRBV6-1	NA	TRBJ2-7	TGTGCCAGCAGTGACCTGGGGACCGCCTCTCCCTACGAGCAGTACTTC	CASSDLGTASPYEQYF
NA	TRBV7-3	TRBD1	TRBJ2-3	TGTGCCAGCAGCAAGGGGACAGGGGGGACCACAGATACGCAGTATTTT	CASSKGTGGTTDTQYF
NA	TRBV7-2	NA	TRBJ1-4	TGTGCCAGCAGCTTTAACCTCGACGGTAATGAAAAACTGTTTTTT	CASSFNLDGNEKLFF
NA	TRBV6-1	TRBD2	TRBJ2-7	TGTGCCACTGTAAGGGGGACTAGCTCCTACGAGCAGTACTTC	CATVRGTSSYEQYF
NA	TRBV10-1	TRBD2	TRBJ2-3	TGCGCCAGCAGTGAGTCGAAGGCGGGAGCGAGAGATACGCAGTATTTT	CASSESKAGARDTQYF
NA	TRBV28	NA	TRBJ1-5	TGTGCCAGCAGAGCGGACAGTATCCGCAGTCAGCCCCAGCATTTT	CASRADSIRSQPQHF
NA	TRBV4-1	NA	TRBJ2-7	TGCGCCAGCAGCCCTTCCCCCGGGACTGATATATTCTACGAGCAGTACTTC	CASSPSPGTDIFYEQYF
NA	TRBV28	NA	TRBJ2-6	TGTGCCAGCAGCGAGGCAGGGTCTGGGGCCAACGTCCTGACTTTC	CASSEAGSGANVLTF
NA	TRBV19	TRBD1	TRBJ1-1	TGTGCCAGTAGTATAGACCGCGGGACAGTGAGCACTGAAGCTTTCTTT	CASSIDRGTVSTEAFF
NA	TRBV27	NA	TRBJ1-2	TGTGCCAGCAGTTTATGGGGGCAGGCGAATGGCTACACCTTC	CASSLWGQANGYTF
few	TRBV5-4	NA	TRBJ1-2	TGTGCCAGCAGCTTGGCGGGCCACCTGGAAGGCTACACCTTC	CASSLAGHLEGYTF